This entry describes one T cell receptor (beta chain). Antigen specificity is unknown. The data stem from a study of cytomegalovirus exposure and HLA in healthy donors. 13 Jbeta primers and 60 Vbeta primers were used for the PCR. Some clones are missing from TCRdb's copy, which holds only in-frame ones; the method was immunoSEQ multiplex PCR. The sample carries about 120,000 clones, 75% recorded once. Study-level results: A missense variant in DCLRE1C was later tied to TCR beta V- and J-gene trimming. Most TCR sequences proved rare, with some public TCRs found in many donors.

V lost 5 bases and J 0 bases, leaving 13 bases between the germline ends. Germline V gives CDR1 MGHRA, CDR2 YSYEKL. The CDR3 runs 15 residues. The sequencing sample was made of PBMCs. The chain is built from TRBV4-1 and TRBJ1-1, with TRBD1 as a possible D gene (5 bases). The TCR was taken from a woman in her fifties or sixties in good health and CMV-seronegative. DNA of the CDR3: TGCGCCAGCAGCGTCGGGGGAAACCTGAACACTGAAGCTTTCTTT. Protein: CASSVGGNLNTEAFF.